A few counts support the clone carrying this T cell receptor beta chain. Its antigen is undetermined. These data come from a study of T cell repertoires in cytomegalovirus infection. Study information: The authors used CMV epitopes that were HLA-C-restricted (recently identified) and HLA-B-restricted (well studied). Carrying CMV and the relevant HLA type showed in public TCR beta signatures.

TCRdb reanalysed the reads using MiXCR and keeps one entry per CDR3 protein. Here the sample spans 150,000 or so distinct CDR3 sequences, about 20% being singletons. The CDR3 runs 14 residues. CDR1 SGDLS and CDR2 YYNGEE come from the germline V gene. Trimming took 0 bases from V and 2 from J, leaving 9 bases between them. Findings and caveats of the study: CMV-specific HLA-C-restricted TCR beta clonotypes dominated the ex vivo response. Based on cumulative public TCR beta family frequency, carriers of CMV plus the relevant HLA were identified.

The TCR was taken from a human donor in good health (CMV status not recorded). Some clones in this sample may be carry-over from other donors' samples. Source: CD8+ T cells from cultured PBMCs, taken from culture after CMV antigen stimulation. V gene TRBV9 combines with J gene TRBJ2-7; D unclear. The CDR3 DNA reads TGTGCCAGCAGCGTAGGAGGAACAACCTACGAGCAGTACTTC. This encodes CASSVGGTTYEQYF. Based on the CDR3 plus reference TRBV9 and TRBJ2-7, the full variable domain is DSGVTQTPKHLITATGQRVTLRCSPRSGDLSVYWYQQSLDQGLQFLIQYYNGEERAKGNILERFSAQQFPDLHSELNLSSLELGDSALYFCASSVGGTTYEQYFGPGTRLTVT.